This TCR beta chain is drawn from a study of T cells of healthy individuals. TCRdb analysed the 5' RACE reads with MiXCR anew, one entry per CDR3 protein. The sample shows roughly 87,000 distinct CDR3 sequences, approximately 15% of them seen only once. This clonotype was counted between two and nine times. The germline V and J ends were trimmed by 2 bases and 7 bases, with 18 bases remaining between them. The V gene's germline CDR1 is MDHEN and CDR2 SYDVKM. CDR3 length: 16 amino acids. This rearrangement joins TRBV28 to TRBJ2-1, with a weak D call TRBD2 (5 bases). The sequence came from a human donor in good health. CDR3 in DNA: TGTGCCAGCAGTTTAGGAGGTACTTTAGCGTGGAATGAGCAGTTCTTC. It translates to CASSLGGTLAWNEQFF.